This entry concerns a single TCR beta chain. What it binds is unknown. This entry is derived from a study of cytomegalovirus exposure and HLA in healthy donors. Study-level background: Earlier, some 200 million T cells were analyzed, and fewer than 120 million unique TCR beta sequences were found among them. Broader study findings: Productive rates of about 87% or about 30% were seen for most TCR beta V segments in an earlier analysis. TRBV6-2, TRBV6-3 and some other V segments were excluded as indistinguishable. After further analysis at a later stage, 17,000 or so TCR beta sequences were associated with HLA alleles at 0.05 false discovery rate.

Primers for the PCR totalled 60 Vbeta and 13 Jbeta. The assay was immunoSEQ multiplex PCR, and TCRdb's table has in-frame clones only and misses some. The sample has more than 80,000 clones; about two thirds are singletons. The germline V gene has CDR1 SGHVS and CDR2 FQNEAQ. This CDR3 has 16 amino acids. V trimming: 5 bases; J trimming: 1 base; junction bases outside the gene matches: 10. The sample was PBMCs. V usage is TRBV7-8 and J usage is TRBJ2-7, with 8 bases identical to TRBD1. The TCR sequence derives from a female donor in good health and CMV-seronegative. CDR3 region: CASSPGRTGGSYEQYF. CDR3 in DNA: TGTGCCAGCAGCCCAGGGCGTACAGGGGGGTCCTACGAGCAGTACTTC.